A selection of T cell receptor beta chains follows, all from one sample in a study of blood T cells in healthy people across ages. TCRdb ran MiXCR on the 5' RACE reads and lists one entry per CDR3 protein. The sample holds more than 450,000 distinct CDR3 sequences, about 26% seen once. The same data also contributed to another study, on T cells of mothers and their children.

The sample comprised blood. These receptors were collected from a boy between 2 and 10 years old in good health. Both conserved end residues are part of each CDR3. Each record gives: V gene, clone size, D gene, J gene, CDR3 protein, CDR3 DNA. A D gene is named only where the DNA matches it firmly. The size entry is marked missing in some rows and otherwise reads once, few, many or a size class.

TRBV20-1,-,TRBD2,TRBJ2-3,CNARENRLATTQYF,TGCAATGCTAGAGAGAACCGACTAGCAACCACGCAGTATTTT
TRBV7-2,-,-,TRBJ1-6,CASSLGVRAVSPLHF,TGTGCCAGCAGCTTAGGTGTCAGGGCGGTTTCACCCCTCCACTTT
TRBV2,-,-,TRBJ2-5,CASRLLGQETQYF,TGTGCCAGCAGACTCTTGGGGCAAGAGACCCAGTACTTC
TRBV18,-,-,TRBJ1-1,CASSPPAGGTEAFF,TGTGCCAGCTCGCCACCGGCAGGTGGGACTGAAGCTTTCTTT
TRBV6-2/TRBV6-3,few,TRBD1,TRBJ1-1,CASSYRPGQSQNTEAFF,TGTGCCAGCAGTTACCGACCGGGACAGTCACAGAACACTGAAGCTTTCTTT
TRBV30,few,-,TRBJ2-7,CAWSVNYEQYF,TGTGCCTGGAGTGTAAACTACGAGCAGTACTTC
TRBV7-6,few,-,TRBJ2-7,CASSSSSTGQFYEQYF,TGTGCCAGCAGCTCCTCCTCCACGGGACAATTTTACGAGCAGTACTTC
TRBV20-1,-,-,TRBJ1-5,CSASGGTSNQPQHF,TGCAGTGCTAGCGGGGGAACTAGCAATCAGCCCCAGCATTTT
TRBV9,many,-,TRBJ2-5,CASSVQDQETQYF,TGTGCCAGCAGCGTACAGGACCAAGAGACCCAGTACTTC
TRBV10-3,few,TRBD2,TRBJ2-5,CAISAGLAGVVETQYF,TGTGCCATCAGTGCCGGACTAGCGGGAGTTGTGGAGACCCAGTACTTC
TRBV3-1,-,TRBD2,TRBJ2-7,CASSQDRGLVRYEQYF,TGTGCCAGCAGCCAAGATAGAGGACTAGTGAGGTACGAGCAGTACTTC
TRBV29-1,few,TRBD2,TRBJ2-3,CSVGLAGGTDTQYF,TGCAGCGTTGGGCTAGCGGGTGGCACAGATACGCAGTATTTT
TRBV10-3,many,-,TRBJ2-7,CATSGVNYEQYF,TGTGCCACTTCGGGGGTAAACTACGAGCAGTACTTC
TRBV4-3,-,-,TRBJ2-5,CASSPGGPGRAEETQYF,TGCGCCAGCAGCCCTGGAGGGCCAGGCAGGGCAGAAGAGACCCAGTACTTC
TRBV19,few,TRBD2,TRBJ2-5,CASSIRVLAGGETQYF,TGTGCCAGTAGTATTCGTGTTCTAGCGGGAGGAGAGACCCAGTACTTC
TRBV15,-,-,TRBJ1-3,CATSRGNTIYF,TGTGCCACCAGCAGAGGAAACACCATATATTTT
TRBV7-9,few,-,TRBJ2-1,CASSLEGGNEQFF,TGTGCCAGCAGCTTAGAGGGGGGGAATGAGCAGTTCTTC
TRBV25-1,many,-,TRBJ2-3,CASSEGQSTDTQYF,TGTGCCAGCAGTGAAGGACAATCCACAGATACGCAGTATTTT
TRBV12-3/TRBV12-4,-,TRBD2,TRBJ2-1,CASRLAGAQLTSYNEQFF,TGTGCCAGCAGGCTAGCGGGGGCGCAACTCACTTCCTACAATGAGCAGTTCTTC
TRBV12-3/TRBV12-4,-,-,TRBJ2-1,CASSQGAEQFF,TGTGCCAGCAGCCAGGGAGCTGAGCAGTTCTTC
TRBV20-1,few,-,TRBJ1-5,CSARDGQSDQPQHF,TGCAGTGCTAGAGATGGGCAGAGCGATCAGCCCCAGCATTTT
TRBV12-3/TRBV12-4,-,TRBD2,TRBJ2-5,CASSPRETSGEYNEHFF,TGTGCCAGCAGTCCTAGGGAGACTAGCGGGGAGTACAATGAGCATTTCTTC
TRBV28,few,TRBD1,TRBJ2-1,CASSFSGTGNFDNELFF,TGTGCCAGCAGTTTTTCCGGGACAGGTAATTTTGACAATGAGCTGTTCTTC
TRBV14,-,TRBD2,TRBJ2-3,CASSQGTSGSRDTQYF,TGTGCCAGCAGCCAAGGGACTAGCGGGAGTAGAGATACGCAGTATTTT
TRBV6-4,-,TRBD1,TRBJ1-2,CASSEGTGDNGYTF,TGTGCCAGCAGTGAGGGGACAGGGGACAATGGCTACACCTTC
TRBV12-1,-,-,TRBJ2-1,CASSDPGGRYNEQFF,TGCGCCAGCAGTGACCCTGGCGGGCGTTACAATGAGCAGTTCTTC
TRBV20-1,-,-,TRBJ2-7,CSARDFNGVSYEQYF,TGCAGTGCTAGAGATTTCAACGGGGTGAGCTACGAGCAGTACTTC
TRBV7-7,-,TRBD2,TRBJ2-1,CASSPSGGTHNEQFF,TGTGCTAGCAGTCCCAGCGGGGGGACCCACAATGAGCAGTTCTTC
TRBV3-1,-,-,TRBJ1-6,CASSQDRQGLHF,TGTGCCAGCAGCCAAGATCGGCAGGGACTCCACTTT
TRBV7-9,-,-,TRBJ1-1,CASSPRGPKNTEAFF,TGTGCCAGCAGCCCCCGAGGGCCAAAGAACACTGAAGCTTTCTTT
TRBV29-1,-,-,TRBJ2-2,CSVPEGTGELFF,TGCAGCGTACCCGAGGGCACCGGGGAGCTGTTTTTT
TRBV15,-,TRBD1,TRBJ1-4,CATSKGTGTNEKLFF,TGTGCCACCAGCAAAGGGACAGGGACTAATGAAAAACTGTTTTTT
TRBV21-1,few,-,TRBJ2-1,CASSVSSSSYNEQFF,TGTGCCAGCAGCGTTTCCTCGAGCTCCTACAATGAGCAGTTCTTC
TRBV3-1,-,TRBD1,TRBJ2-7,CASRPQGVSYEQYF,TGTGCCAGCAGGCCACAGGGGGTTTCCTACGAGCAGTACTTC
TRBV19,-,TRBD2,TRBJ2-3,CASSIRVKAGEDTQYF,TGTGCCAGTAGTATCAGGGTGAAAGCGGGGGAGGATACGCAGTATTTT
TRBV4-2,-,-,TRBJ1-2,CASSPRASYDYAF,TGTGCCAGCAGTCCCAGGGCGAGCTATGACTACGCCTTC
TRBV6-6,many,TRBD1,TRBJ1-4,CASRPQIPGQVNEKLFF,TGTGCCAGCAGACCCCAAATACCGGGACAGGTTAATGAAAAACTGTTTTTT
TRBV7-9,few,-,TRBJ2-1,CASSSSLGNEQFF,TGTGCCAGCAGCTCGTCATTGGGGAATGAGCAGTTCTTC
TRBV6-2/TRBV6-3,-,-,TRBJ2-1,CATERKSGPGGGPRYNEQFF,TGTGCCACCGAAAGGAAGAGTGGACCAGGTGGAGGTCCCCGTTACAATGAGCAGTTCTTC
TRBV20-1,-,-,TRBJ2-5,CSAGEVLGTETQYF,TGCAGTGCTGGGGAGGTTCTGGGAACCGAGACCCAGTACTTC
TRBV9,few,TRBD2,TRBJ2-1,CASSKGTSGRDYNEQFF,TGTGCCAGCAGCAAAGGGACTAGCGGGAGAGACTACAATGAGCAGTTCTTC
TRBV15,-,TRBD1,TRBJ2-2,CATSRDQPDREYSGELFF,TGTGCCACCAGCAGAGATCAACCCGACAGGGAATACTCCGGGGAGCTGTTTTTT
TRBV20-1,few,TRBD1,TRBJ2-3,CSASSGTVSTDTQYF,TGCAGTGCTAGCTCTGGGACAGTAAGCACAGATACGCAGTATTTT
TRBV20-1,many,-,TRBJ2-5,CSARDRARETQYF,TGCAGTGCTAGAGATAGGGCTAGGGAGACCCAGTACTTC
TRBV12-3/TRBV12-4,-,TRBD2,TRBJ2-5,CASRSTSGLNETQYF,TGTGCCAGCAGATCCACTAGCGGTTTAAATGAGACCCAGTACTTC
TRBV20-1,many,TRBD1,TRBJ2-5,CSVTGTGKGETQYF,TGCAGTGTAACCGGGACAGGGAAGGGAGAGACCCAGTACTTC